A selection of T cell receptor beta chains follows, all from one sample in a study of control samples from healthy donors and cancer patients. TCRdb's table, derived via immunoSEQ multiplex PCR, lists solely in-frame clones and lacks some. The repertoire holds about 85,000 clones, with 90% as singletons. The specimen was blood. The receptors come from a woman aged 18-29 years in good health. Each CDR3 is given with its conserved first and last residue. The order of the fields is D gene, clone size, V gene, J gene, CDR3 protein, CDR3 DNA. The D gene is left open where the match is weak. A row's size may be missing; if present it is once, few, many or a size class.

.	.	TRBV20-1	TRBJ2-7	CSAQMPNEQYF	TGCAGTGCCCAAATGCCAAACGAGCAGTACTTC
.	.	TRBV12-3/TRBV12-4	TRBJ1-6	CASSHPGSPLHF	TGTGCCAGCAGCCACCCAGGGTCACCCCTCCACTTT
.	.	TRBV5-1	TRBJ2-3	CASSLLGARTDTQYF	TGCGCCAGCAGCTTGTTAGGGGCGAGGACAGATACGCAGTATTTT
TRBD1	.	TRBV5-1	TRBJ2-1	CASSLGPGTEPSSYNEQFF	TGCGCCAGCAGCTTGGGACCAGGGACAGAACCGAGCTCCTACAATGAGCAGTTCTTC
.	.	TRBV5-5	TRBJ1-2	CASSLGAATNYGYTF	TGTGCCAGCAGCTTGGGGGCAGCCACTAACTATGGCTACACCTTC
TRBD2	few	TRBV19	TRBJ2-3	CASSKGGGGGTQYF	TGTGCCAGTTCGAAGGGCGGGGGGGGAGGTACGCAGTATTTT
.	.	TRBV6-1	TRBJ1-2	CASSERRDAYVGYTF	TGTGCCAGCAGTGAAAGACGGGATGCCTACGTGGGCTACACCTTC
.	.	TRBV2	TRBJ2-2	CASMFPGTGELFF	TGTGCCAGCATGTTTCCCGGGACCGGGGAGCTGTTTTTT
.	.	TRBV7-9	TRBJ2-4	CASSLSLGAKNIQYF	TGTGCCAGCAGCTTATCCTTGGGGGCCAAAAACATTCAGTACTTC
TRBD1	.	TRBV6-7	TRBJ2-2	CASSYSTDRYSGELFF	TGTGCCAGCAGTTACTCTACGGACAGGTATTCCGGGGAGCTGTTTTTT
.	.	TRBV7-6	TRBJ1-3	CASSYTTTLSGNTIYF	TGTGCCAGCAGCTATACGACCACCCTCTCTGGAAACACCATATATTTT
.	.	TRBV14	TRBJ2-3	CASSPTRAPQYF	TGTGCCAGCAGCCCCACTAGGGCTCCGCAGTATTTT
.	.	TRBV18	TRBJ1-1	CASSPPGGSTEAFF	TGTGCCAGCTCACCACCGGGGGGGAGCACTGAAGCTTTCTTT
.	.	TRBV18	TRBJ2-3	CASSPSGATDTQYF	TGTGCCAGCTCACCTTCCGGGGCAACAGATACGCAGTATTTT
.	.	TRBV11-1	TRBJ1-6	CASSLRAPGNSPLHF	TGTGCCAGCAGCTTGCGGGCCCCCGGGAATTCACCCCTCCACTTT
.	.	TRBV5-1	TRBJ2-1	CASSHESRDLDEQFF	TGCGCCAGCAGCCATGAGTCCCGGGACCTGGATGAGCAGTTCTTC
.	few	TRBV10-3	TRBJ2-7	CAISEYPESYEQYF	TGTGCCATCAGTGAGTACCCAGAATCCTACGAGCAGTACTTC
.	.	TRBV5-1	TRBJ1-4	CASSLMGTGNEKLFF	TGCGCCAGCAGCTTGATGGGGACGGGGAATGAAAAACTGTTTTTT
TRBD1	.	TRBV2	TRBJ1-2	CASSAEAGGGYGYTF	TGTGCCAGCAGTGCGGAGGCAGGGGGTGGCTATGGCTACACCTTC
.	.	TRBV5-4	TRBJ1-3	CASSLGPLAPGNTIYF	TGTGCCAGCAGCCTGGGACCCTTAGCTCCTGGAAACACCATATATTTT
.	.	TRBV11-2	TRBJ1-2	CASRQGAAYYGYTF	TGTGCCAGCCGGCAGGGAGCCGCGTACTATGGCTACACCTTC
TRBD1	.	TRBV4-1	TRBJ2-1	CASSRDNRGEQFF	TGCGCCAGCAGCCGAGATAACAGGGGAGAGCAGTTCTTC
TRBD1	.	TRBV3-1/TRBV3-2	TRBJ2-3	CASSQDQGVWVERGLDTQYF	TGTGCCAGCAGCCAAGATCAGGGGGTTTGGGTGGAGCGTGGTTTAGATACGCAGTATTTT
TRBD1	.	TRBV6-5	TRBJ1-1	CASSPRQGGTEAFF	TGTGCCAGCAGTCCCAGACAGGGAGGCACTGAAGCTTTCTTT